Following are 12 T cell receptor beta chains from one sample sequenced in a study of cytomegalovirus exposure and HLA in healthy donors. Use of 60 Vbeta and 13 Jbeta primers characterized the PCR. Measured with immunoSEQ multiplex PCR; TCRdb has only the in-frame clones, and not every one. Counted here are tens of thousands of clones, around 80% occurring once; the ten biggest clones make up around 18%. Sequenced: PBMCs. These receptors were obtained from a man aged 65 to 79 in good health and CMV-seropositive.

This chain connects TRBV6-1 to TRBJ2-5; no clear D gene. The germline V gene encodes CDR1 MNHNS and CDR2 SASEGT. CDR3 size: 14 residues. The ends were cut back, 8 bases at V and 3 bases at J, with 16 bases in the middle. The CDR3 here is CASVIPGPKETQYF. Here the CDR3 DNA reads TGTGCCAGCGTTATCCCGGGTCCTAAAGAGACCCAGTACTTC.

This clone turned up a few times. The V and J genes are TRBV6-5 and TRBJ1-1; the match to TRBD1 covers 10 bases. The CDR3 is made up of 12 amino acids. Germline lookup yields CDR1 MNHEY and CDR2 SVGAGI. V was clipped by 4 bases and J by 10 bases; unmatched bases: 3. In DNA, the CDR3 is TGTGCCAGCAGTTCGACAGGGGGCGTAGCTTTCTTT. Translation gives CASSSTGGVAFF.

The chain carries TRBV5-1 and TRBJ1-1; a possible D gene is TRBD1 (6 bases). The CDR3 runs to 16 residues. The germline gives CDR1 SGHRS, CDR2 YFSETQ. V lost 4 bases to trimming and J lost 3 bases, with 19 bases between them. The CDR3 DNA follows: TGCGCCAGCAGCGTCACATCGGCAGGGGTCTACACTGAAGCTTTCTTT. Protein sequence: CASSVTSAGVYTEAFF. The complete variable domain, with remaining parts taken from reference TRBV5-1 and TRBJ1-1, reads KAGVTQTPRYLIKTRGQQVTLSCSPISGHRSVSWYQQTPGQGLQFLFEYFSETQRNKGNFPGRFSGRQFSNSRSEMNVSTLELGDSALYLCASSVTSAGVYTEAFFGQGTRLTVV.

The chain is built from TRBV10-3 and TRBJ2-2; 9 bases are a match to TRBD1. Germline V lookup: CDR1 ENHRY, CDR2 SYGVKD. V lost 9 bases, J lost 5 bases, and 4 bases stayed unmatched. The CDR3 is 13 residues long. CDR3 coding DNA: TGTGCCATTTGGACAGGGGCGACCGGGGAGCTGTTTTTT. Encoded protein: CAIWTGATGELFF.

The chain recombines TRBV15 with TRBJ1-5, with D perhaps TRBD1 (5 bases). Trimming took 4 bases from V and 7 from J, leaving 11 bases between them. The CDR3 contains 13 residues. Germline V CDR1 and CDR2: LNHNV, YYDKDF (reference sequence). DNA for the CDR3: TGTGCCACCAGCAAGCCTGGGGGGCAGCCCCAGCATTTT. Protein product: CATSKPGGQPQHF.

The chain carries TRBV5-1 and TRBJ2-7, with a possible D match to TRBD1 (6 bases). The CDR3 runs to 13 residues. Trimming pared 4 bases from V and 3 bases from J, leaving 11 bases between. CDR1 is SGHRS, CDR2 YFSETQ, per germline. In DNA form, the CDR3 reads TGCGCCAGCAGCACAGGACAGAGCTACGAGCAGTACTTC. It is translated as CASSTGQSYEQYF. Looking up the rest from reference TRBV5-1 and TRBJ2-7 gives the full variable domain: KAGVTQTPRYLIKTRGQQVTLSCSPISGHRSVSWYQQTPGQGLQFLFEYFSETQRNKGNFPGRFSGRQFSNSRSEMNVSTLELGDSALYLCASSTGQSYEQYFGPGTRLTVT.

A single count supports this clone. The chain employs TRBV19 and TRBJ1-5, with a weak D call TRBD1 (6 bases). The CDR3 consists of 13 residues. V was clipped by 5 bases and J by 4 bases, with 9 bases between them. Germline values: CDR1 LNHDA, CDR2 SQIVND (reference sequence). Written as DNA, the CDR3 is TGTGCCAGTAGTGGAAGGGGGAATCAGCCCCAGCATTTT. Amino acid sequence: CASSGRGNQPQHF.

The chain couples TRBV28 to TRBJ2-1; D perhaps matches TRBD1 (6 bases). The germline gives CDR1 MDHEN, CDR2 SYDVKM. V lost 3 bases to trimming and J lost 6 bases, with 18 bases between them. The CDR3 is 16 residues long. The CDR3 spells CASSFSTATGTNEQFF. The CDR3 DNA reads TGTGCCAGCAGTTTTTCCACCGCTACAGGGACCAATGAGCAGTTCTTC.

This clone showed up just once. The rearrangement links TRBV7-9 to TRBJ1-1, with D perhaps TRBD1 (6 bases). Per the germline V gene, CDR1 is SEHNR and CDR2 is FQNEAQ (reference sequence). CDR3 length: 14 residues. The V end was cut by 5 bases, the J end by 0 bases, with 10 bases between. The CDR3 sequence is CASSAGVMNTEAFF. CDR3 DNA: TGTGCCAGCAGCGCAGGGGTCATGAACACTGAAGCTTTCTTT. The full variable domain, with the rest looked up from reference TRBV7-9 and TRBJ1-1, is DTGVSQNPRHKITKRGQNVTFRCDPISEHNRLYWYRQTLGQGPEFLTYFQNEAQLEKSRLLSDRFSAERPKGSFSTLEIQRTEQGDSAMYLCASSAGVMNTEAFFGQGTRLTVV.

The genes are TRBV5-1 and TRBJ2-3; TRBD2 matches 15 bases. CDR3 size: 17 residues. Trimming cost V 4 bases and J 1 base; bases outside gene matches: 4. The germline V gene has CDR1 SGHRS and CDR2 YFSETQ. CDR3 region: CASSEGLAGGRTDTQYF. The CDR3 nucleotides are TGCGCCAGCAGCGAGGGACTAGCGGGAGGCCGCACAGATACGCAGTATTTT.

V and J are TRBV6-5 and TRBJ1-6; 7 nucleotides align to TRBD1. V dropped 8 bases and J dropped 0; count of bases not matched to a gene: 4. Germline-derived CDR1 and CDR2 are MNHEY and SVGAGI. The CDR3 has 15 amino acids. CDR3 amino acids: CASRTGDSYNSPLHF. The CDR3 bases are TGTGCCAGCCGCACAGGGGACTCCTATAATTCACCCCTCCACTTT.

The chain links TRBV19 to TRBJ1-1, with D hard to call. CDR3 length: 14 residues. V lost 3 bases and J 4 bases, leaving 12 bases between the germline ends. CDR1 LNHDA and CDR2 SQIVND come from the germline V gene (reference sequence). CDR3 nucleotide sequence: TGTGCCAGTAGTATGGCCACCCAGCGCACTGAAGCTTTCTTT. Protein sequence: CASSMATQRTEAFF.